This T cell receptor (beta chain) was documented in a study of cytomegalovirus exposure and HLA in healthy donors. The CDR3 is 13 amino acids. V gave up 6 bases and J gave up 7 bases; unmatched junction bases: 8. Germline-derived CDR1 and CDR2 are SNHLY and FYNNEI. Donors came from a validation cohort of approximately 110 subjects, distinct from the first 666-subject cohort. TCRdb's table, derived via immunoSEQ multiplex PCR, lists solely in-frame clones and lacks some. The sample has 100,000 to 150,000 clones; about nine tenths are singletons. About this clone: What it binds is unknown.

General study results and limits: A list of around 150 TCR beta chains associated with cytomegalovirus was given. The classifier reportedly diagnosed cytomegalovirus status with high sensitivity and specificity.

This TCR was sampled from a man aged 25-45 years in good health and CMV-seronegative. Sequencing used PBMCs. V and J are TRBV2 and TRBJ1-2; 7 bases fit TRBD1. CDR3 in DNA: TGTGCCAGCAGCGGGCAGGGGGTCGCTGGCTACACCTTC. Translating gives CASSGQGVAGYTF.